This record covers a single T cell receptor (beta chain). The antigen this receptor binds is unknown. Base qualities are not recorded, but no much larger clone differs from it by a single base. From its cysteine to its phenylalanine, the CDR3 spans 13 amino acids. Kept here is only the CDR3 DNA, which spans 39 bases and is read in frame from base 1. As encoded in the germline V gene, CDR1 is SGHTA while CDR2 is FQGTGA. Trimming costs V 5 bases and J 3 bases, and their ends lie 10 bases apart. Ficoll-Paque density gradient centrifugation was used to isolate PBMCs. Sequencer: Illumina NovaSeq 6000. TCRalpha and TCRbeta cDNA libraries were built by 5'RACE with constant-segment primers, adding sample barcodes and unique molecular identifiers. RNA was extracted from every sample with Trizol reagent. Amplification of the libraries took two PCR steps, and the second step added a second sample barcode plus Illumina TruSeq adapters. Libraries were sequenced on an Illumina NovaSeq with 2 x 150 bp paired-end reads. Per the source publication's procedure: Reads were demultiplexed and collapsed into UMI-guided consensus sequences with migec v1.2.7. Using mixcr v2.1.11, UMI consensuses were aligned to TRA and TRB V and J templates and then assembled into clonotypes. Clonotypes were classified as expanded or contracted when called significant by both edgeR and NoisET, with noise models trained on biological replicates. For edgeR calls, the cutoffs were a false discovery rate-adjusted p below 0.01 and a log2 fold-change threshold of 1. PCA with hierarchical clustering of max-normalized trajectories of the 1000 most abundant clonotypes was used as exploratory dynamics analysis. Separately sequenced CD4+ and CD8+ repertoires were used to assign the CD4 or CD8 phenotype of responding clones. Using fastp at Q25 and MiXCR, TCRdb reprocessed the public reads and kept productive beta chains. Rows with a matching CDR3 protein are joined into one entry that keeps the most common DNA and genes. The V and J calls and clone size come from TCRdb's table, not from the authors' own analysis. The sample contains under 300,000 distinct CDR3 sequences, 16% of them found a single time. The ten largest clonotypes hold 3.5% to 4% of the sample.

This sample was included in a study of T-cell memory formation after mild COVID-19 (dated by TCRdb to 2020 to 2023). Turning to the overall study: TCR sequence clusters from the two donors were largely donor specific. The cohort was made up of two young adult volunteers, one female and one male, who were previously healthy. In two donors, T-cell clones that expanded and contracted after mild COVID-19 were followed by sequencing TCRalpha and TCRbeta repertoires longitudinally.

Overall results and qualifications from the work: Some responding clones were found in pre-infection memory, which suggests that pre-existing cross-reactive memory T cells took part in the SARS-CoV-2 response. The second-wave clones that peaked on day 37 were not confirmed to be SARS-CoV-2 specific. Contracting CD4+ clones were found mainly in CM and EM memory subsets, while CD8+ clones were enriched in EMRA. Clones that contracted from day 15 to 85 showed balanced CD4/CD8 phenotypes, whereas a second wave of clones that expanded from day 15 to 37 leaned towards CD4+. Only a couple of mild cases were covered by the study, and larger cohorts that include severe cases with pre-infection samples were considered necessary.

Recombination joined TRBV7-3 with TRBJ2-5; no D gene call is confident. The source is a man aged 18 to 29 who had mild COVID-19 (a few samples of this study predate the infection). The sample titles of this study are shuffled in the database, so cell type and time point are left out; the donor was told from shared clones. The sequencing input was PBMCs or a T cell subset sorted from them (not recorded which). The encoded CDR3 is CASSRRTEETQYF. The DNA reads as follows: TGTGCCAGCAGCCGTCGGACCGAAGAGACCCAGTACTTC. The full variable domain, completed from the reference TRBV7-3 and TRBJ2-5 proteins outside the CDR3, reads GAGVSQTPSNKVTEKGKYVELRCDPISGHTALYWYRQSLGQGPEFLIYFQGTGAADDSGLPNDRFFAVRPEGSVSTLKIQRTERGDSAVYLCASSRRTEETQYFGPGTRLLVL.